These 27 T cell receptor beta chains were all obtained from the same sample, sequenced in a study of naive and memory T cell subsets. General study results and limits: Especially in CD8 cells, naive repertoires contained a few larger clonotypes, possibly CD45RA-re-expressing memory cells.

The beta constant-region primer was an equimolar mix of two oligonucleotides covering TRBC1 and TRBC2. The ligated cDNA underwent four PCR rounds using SP2 and nested alpha and beta constant-region primers. TCRdb re-derived calls from the UMI-ligation and nested PCR reads in MiXCR, one entry per CDR3 protein. Among 98,000 or so distinct CDR3 sequences listed, about 14% were seen once. No antigen has been identified for these receptors. Source material: naive CD8+ T cells from blood. The receptors originated from a human donor in good health.

This sequence joins TRBV12-3 or TRBV12-4 and TRBJ2-3, with TRBD2 matching over 9 bases. CDR3 length equals 15 residues. The trim removed 4 bases at V and 4 bases at J, leaving 6 bases unmatched. The CDR3 nucleotides read TGTGCCAGCAGTTGGGCGGGAGGGTCCGCAGATACGCAGTATTTT. It yields the protein CASSWAGGSADTQYF.

This clonotype was detected a few times. V usage is TRBV20-1 and J usage is TRBJ1-1, with a tentative D call TRBD1 (5 bases). Germline V gene sequence: CDR1 DFQATT, CDR2 SNEGSKA (reference sequence). Trimming removed 4 bases at V and 4 bases at J, with 13 bases between. CDR3 length: 13 amino acids. This CDR3 is CSAIDPRGTEAFF. The CDR3 nucleotides read TGCAGTGCTATCGACCCTAGGGGCACTGAAGCTTTCTTT.

This clonotype was seen only a few times. The gene calls are TRBV4-1 and TRBJ2-1, with D unclear. CDR3 length: 14 residues. The germline V and J ends were trimmed by 2 bases and 4 bases, with 9 bases remaining between them. CDR1 MGHRA and CDR2 YSYEKL come from the germline V gene. The CDR3 sequence: CASSQSLIYNEQFF. As DNA, the CDR3 is TGCGCCAGCAGCCAAAGCCTTATTTACAATGAGCAGTTCTTC.

This clonotype was recorded a few times. The chain couples TRBV7-9 to TRBJ2-1, with 7 positions matching TRBD2. The CDR3 consists of 12 residues. Germline trimming cut 4 bases from V and 9 bases from J; bases unmatched to any gene: 3. Germline CDR1 is SEHNR and CDR2 is FQNEAQ (reference sequence). The CDR3, as DNA: TGTGCCAGCAGCTCTTGGGAGGGTGAGCAGTTCTTC. Translation gives CASSSWEGEQFF.

About this clonotype: Mismatch with germline at one junction end may stem from a read error. J is TRBJ2-3 and V is TRBV7-9; 7 positions agree with TRBD1. CDR3 length: 16 residues. Germline CDR1 SEHNR, CDR2 FQNEAQ (reference sequence). The DNA for the CDR3 is TGTGCCAGCAGCTTAGCTGGGTGGGACAGCACATATACGCAGTATTTT. This gives the protein CASSLAGWDSTYTQYF.

This clonotype was picked up many times. V is TRBV29-1 and J is TRBJ1-1; no firm D call. V was clipped by 8 bases and J by 2 bases, with 12 bases between them. There are 12 residues in the CDR3. Germline CDR1 reads SQVTM; CDR2 reads ANQGSEA. The CDR3 nucleotides read TGCAGCTCTAGGACGGCTAACACTGAAGCTTTCTTT. Amino acid sequence: CSSRTANTEAFF.

The chain is built from TRBV27 and TRBJ2-3, with D perhaps TRBD1 or TRBD2 (5 bases each). V shed 5 bases and J shed 8 bases, with 8 bases lying between them. In germline, CDR1 is MNHEY, CDR2 SMNVEV (reference sequence). The CDR3 covers 11 residues. CDR3 nucleotide sequence: TGTGCCAGCAGTAATGGGGGTACGCAGTATTTT. It encodes CASSNGGTQYF.

The V call is TRBV7-3, the J call TRBJ2-5; 10 positions agree with TRBD2. Germline V CDR1 and CDR2: SGHTA, FQGTGA. The CDR3 contains 14 residues. The J segment lost 3 bases and the V segment lost 5 bases, leaving 3 bases of the junction unmatched. In DNA, the CDR3 is TGTGCCAGCAGCCGGACTAGCGGCGAAGAGACCCAGTACTTC. Protein sequence: CASSRTSGEETQYF.

This clonotype was detected only a few times. The chain uses TRBV7-9 and TRBJ2-7, with D possibly called TRBD1 or TRBD2 (7 bases each). Germline V gives CDR1 SEHNR, CDR2 FQNEAQ (reference sequence). The CDR3 is made up of 13 amino acids. Trimming cost V 3 bases and J 5 bases, with 11 bases left between them. This CDR3 is CASSLGGTDEQYF. CDR3 DNA: TGTGCCAGCAGCTTGGGGGGGACAGACGAGCAGTACTTC. Looking up the rest from reference TRBV7-9 and TRBJ2-7 gives the full variable domain: DTGVSQNPRHKITKRGQNVTFRCDPISEHNRLYWYRQTLGQGPEFLTYFQNEAQLEKSRLLSDRFSAERPKGSFSTLEIQRTEQGDSAMYLCASSLGGTDEQYFGPGTRLTVT.

J is TRBJ2-7 and V is TRBV6-2 or TRBV6-3; 12 nucleotides match TRBD2. This CDR3 contains 15 residues. Trimming at V came to 6 bases and at J to 7 bases, leaving 10 bases not matched to a gene. CDR1 and CDR2 from the germline V gene are MNHEY and SVGEGT. The CDR3 sequence is CASSFRTSGIREQYF. DNA for the CDR3: TGTGCCAGCAGCTTTAGGACTAGCGGGATACGGGAGCAGTACTTC.

V and J are TRBV4-3 and TRBJ2-7, with 8 bases lining up with TRBD2. V lost 4 bases and J lost 1; bases outside the gene matches: 3. The CDR3 contains 14 residues. Germline loops: CDR1 LGHNA, CDR2 YSLEER. This chain's CDR3 is CASSRSGGSYEQYF. The CDR3, as DNA: TGCGCCAGCAGCCGAAGCGGGGGATCCTACGAGCAGTACTTC.

This clonotype was found many times. V is TRBV4-3 and J is TRBJ2-7; a weak D match, TRBD2 (5 bases). CDR3 length equals 14 residues. Germline loops: CDR1 LGHNA, CDR2 YSLEER. V gave up 0 bases and J gave up 3 bases, with 9 bases separating them. Here the CDR3 reads CASSQDLRGYEQYF. For the CDR3, the DNA is TGCGCCAGCAGCCAAGATCTACGGGGCTACGAGCAGTACTTC.

In this sample, this clonotype turned up many times. The chain carries TRBV6-2 or TRBV6-3 and TRBJ2-2, with unresolved D. Trimming removed 4 bases from V and 4 bases from J, with 13 bases in between. CDR3 length equals 15 residues. Germline V gives CDR1 MNHEY, CDR2 SVGEGT. CDR3 sequence: CASSSNWAFTGELFF. The CDR3, as DNA: TGTGCCAGCAGTTCCAACTGGGCATTCACCGGGGAGCTGTTTTTT.

This clonotype was counted only a few times. This rearrangement joins TRBV20-1 to TRBJ1-5; TRBD1 matches 9 bases. CDR1 DFQATT and CDR2 SNEGSKA come from the germline V gene (reference sequence). The trim removed 4 bases at V and 3 bases at J, leaving 7 bases unmatched. The CDR3 totals 15 residues. CDR3 DNA sequence: TGCAGTGCTACCGGACAGGGGCCCTACAATCAGCCCCAGCATTTT. It yields the protein CSATGQGPYNQPQHF.

This clonotype was found a few times. This chain connects TRBV15 to TRBJ2-3; TRBD2 matches at 8 bases. Germline-derived CDR1 and CDR2 are LNHNV and YYDKDF (reference sequence). CDR3 length equals 17 residues. After removal of 0 bases from V and 3 bases from J, the junction contained 8 bases not matched to a gene. The CDR3 DNA follows: TGTGCCACCAGCAGAGATCAGGCGGGGGGCATGACAGATACGCAGTATTTT. Its protein product is CATSRDQAGGMTDTQYF. Drawing the rest from reference TRBV15 and TRBJ2-3, the complete variable domain is DAMVIQNPRYQVTQFGKPVTLSCSQTLNHNVMYWYQQKSSQAPKLLFHYYDKDFNNEADTPDNFQSRRPNTSFCFLDIRSPGLGDTAMYLCATSRDQAGGMTDTQYFGPGTRLTVL.

In this sample, this clonotype turned up a few times. This rearrangement joins TRBV7-9 to TRBJ1-6; 8 bases match TRBD1. The CDR3 loop spans 14 amino acids. In germline, CDR1 is SEHNR, CDR2 FQNEAQ (reference sequence). The junction had 3 bases not matched to a gene; V was cut back by 5 bases and J by 6 bases. The CDR3 DNA reads TGTGCCAGCAGCGCGACAGGGGCTAATTCACCCCTCCACTTT. As protein: CASSATGANSPLHF.

This clonotype was found many times. This chain links TRBV7-2 with TRBJ2-7; no reliable D call. This CDR3 region has 15 residues. V lost 5 bases and J lost 0, with 14 bases in between. Germline V CDR1 and CDR2: SGHTA, FQGNSA. The CDR3 region has the DNA TGTGCCAGCAGCCCCGAGTTGGGCCTCTCCTACGAGCAGTACTTC. Translating gives CASSPELGLSYEQYF.

In its sample, this clonotype was seen a few times. The chain has TRBV7-2 and TRBJ1-2, with a tentative D call TRBD1 (5 bases). CDR1 is SGHTA and CDR2 is FQGNSA in the germline V gene. CDR3 length: 17 residues. Trimming took off 0 bases at V and 4 bases at J, with 18 bases between the two ends. Here the CDR3 DNA reads TGTGCCAGCAGCTTAGCCCCTCCCGGGGCAGGGATCTATGGCTACACCTTC. This translates into CASSLAPPGAGIYGYTF.

Here the CDR3 reads CASSPRTGEYQETQYF. In nucleotides, the CDR3 is TGTGCCAGCAGTCCCCGGACAGGAGAGTACCAAGAGACCCAGTACTTC. The V and J genes are TRBV27 and TRBJ2-5; TRBD1 aligns across 7 bases. CDR1 is MNHEY, CDR2 SMNVEV, per germline (reference sequence). J was trimmed by 0 bases and V by 5 bases; bases with no gene match: 9. This CDR3 comprises 16 residues.

This clonotype was found a few times. The chain combines TRBV10-3 with TRBJ2-1, with a possible D match to TRBD2 (5 bases). This CDR3 has 14 residues. V shed 0 bases and J shed 9 bases, with 12 bases lying between them. The germline CDR1 and CDR2 sequences are ENHRY and SYGVKD. CDR3 loop: CAISESSSLAEQFF. CDR3 coding DNA: TGTGCCATCAGTGAGTCGTCTAGCTTGGCTGAGCAGTTCTTC.

This clonotype was observed a few times. J is TRBJ1-6 and V is TRBV27; TRBD1 matches 7 bases. V lost 0 bases, J lost 6 bases, and 14 bases stayed unmatched. Germline V CDR1 and CDR2: MNHEY, SMNVEV (reference sequence). This CDR3 is built from 19 residues. Here the CDR3 DNA reads TGTGCCAGCAGTTTATCCTGGGTGCGACAGGGCCTCTCTAATTCACCCCTCCACTTT. Its protein product is CASSLSWVRQGLSNSPLHF.

This clonotype has only a few counts. The gene calls are TRBV24-1 and TRBJ2-1, with 12 bases that match TRBD2. The germline V gene encodes CDR1 KGHDR and CDR2 SFDVKD. With V trimmed by 4 bases and J by 8 bases, 11 bases remained unmatched. CDR3 length: 17 residues. CDR3 loop: CATSDRTSGDSLDEQFF. The CDR3 DNA reads TGTGCCACCAGTGACCGGACTAGCGGGGACTCCCTCGATGAGCAGTTCTTC.

Many counts were recorded for this clonotype. V is TRBV6-5 and J is TRBJ2-3, with TRBD1 matching 8 bases. The CDR3 is made up of 14 amino acids. CDR1 is MNHEY, CDR2 SVGAGI, per germline. The V gene end was trimmed by 6 bases and the J gene end by 2 bases; junction bases not matched to a gene: 4. CDR3 sequence: CASRTGQVTDTQYF. In DNA form, the CDR3 reads TGTGCCAGCAGAACGGGACAGGTCACAGATACGCAGTATTTT.

This clonotype was observed many times. The gene calls are TRBV12-3 or TRBV12-4 and TRBJ1-1, with D possibly matching TRBD1 (5 bases). V was cut by 4 bases and J by 3 bases, with 9 bases left in between. This CDR3 region has 13 residues. CDR3 protein: CASSSAGYTEAFF. The CDR3 nucleotides are TGTGCCAGCAGTTCGGCAGGGTACACTGAAGCTTTCTTT.

The CDR3 DNA follows: TGTGCCAGCAGTCACCAACTAGCGGGAGCGCTTACAGTGAATGAGCAGTTCTTC. It yields the protein CASSHQLAGALTVNEQFF. The chain carries TRBV12-3 or TRBV12-4 and TRBJ2-1; 11 bases match TRBD2. The CDR3 loop spans 18 amino acids. With 5 bases clipped from V and 7 bases from J, the junction kept 16 bases outside the gene matches.

This clonotype was detected a few times. The rearrangement uses TRBV9 and TRBJ2-2; D unclear. CDR3 length: 14 amino acids. Germline V CDR1 and CDR2: SGDLS, YYNGEE. V lost 0 bases and J lost 1, with 4 bases in between. Written as DNA, the CDR3 is TGTGCCAGCAGCGTAGAGGGGAACACCGGGGAGCTGTTTTTT. The encoded protein is CASSVEGNTGELFF.

The chain carries TRBV9 and TRBJ2-7; D is unclear. The CDR3 totals 15 residues. Trimming removed 3 bases at V and 2 bases at J, with 15 bases between. CDR1 and CDR2 from the germline V gene are SGDLS and YYNGEE. In DNA form, the CDR3 reads TGTGCCAGCAGCGCCTCATGGGCCCCGACCTACGAGCAGTACTTC. As protein: CASSASWAPTYEQYF. Variable domain in full (rest from reference TRBV9 and TRBJ2-7): DSGVTQTPKHLITATGQRVTLRCSPRSGDLSVYWYQQSLDQGLQFLIQYYNGEERAKGNILERFSAQQFPDLHSELNLSSLELGDSALYFCASSASWAPTYEQYFGPGTRLTVT.